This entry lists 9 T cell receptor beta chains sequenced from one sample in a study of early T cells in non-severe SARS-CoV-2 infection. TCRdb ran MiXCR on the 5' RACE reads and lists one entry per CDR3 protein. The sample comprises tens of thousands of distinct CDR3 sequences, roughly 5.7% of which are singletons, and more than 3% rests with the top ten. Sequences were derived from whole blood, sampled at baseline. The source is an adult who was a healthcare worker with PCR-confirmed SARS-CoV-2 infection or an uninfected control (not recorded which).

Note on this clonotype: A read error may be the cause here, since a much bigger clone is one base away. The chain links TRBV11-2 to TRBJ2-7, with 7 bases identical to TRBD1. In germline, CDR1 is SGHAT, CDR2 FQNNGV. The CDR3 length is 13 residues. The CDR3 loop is CASSLEWQGEHYF. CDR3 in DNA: TGTGCCAGCAGCTTAGAGTGGCAGGGGGAGCACTACTTC.

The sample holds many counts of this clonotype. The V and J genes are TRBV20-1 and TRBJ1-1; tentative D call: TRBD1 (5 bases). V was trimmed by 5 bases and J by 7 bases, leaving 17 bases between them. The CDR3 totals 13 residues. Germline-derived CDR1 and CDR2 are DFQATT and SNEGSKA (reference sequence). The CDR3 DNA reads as TGCAGTGCTGTGTGGGTGGGGGTCGTTGAAGCTTTCTTT. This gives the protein CSAVWVGVVEAFF.

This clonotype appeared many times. The chain's CDR3 is CASSLEGTLSYNEQFF. The CDR3 DNA sequence: TGCGCCAGCAGCTTGGAGGGGACCCTCTCCTACAATGAGCAGTTCTTC. The chain uses TRBV5-1 and TRBJ2-1; TRBD1 or TRBD2 may be the D gene (5 bases each). Per germline, CDR1 SGHRS and CDR2 YFSETQ. V lost 0 bases, J lost 0 bases, and 10 bases lay in between. The CDR3 spans 16 residues.

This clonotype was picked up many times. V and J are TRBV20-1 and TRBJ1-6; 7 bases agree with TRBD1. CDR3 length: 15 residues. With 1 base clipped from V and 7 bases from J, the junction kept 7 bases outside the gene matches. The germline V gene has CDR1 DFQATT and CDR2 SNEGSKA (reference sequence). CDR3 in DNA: TGCAGTGCTAGAGTATCGGGACAGCAGAATTCACCCCTCCACTTT. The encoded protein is CSARVSGQQNSPLHF.

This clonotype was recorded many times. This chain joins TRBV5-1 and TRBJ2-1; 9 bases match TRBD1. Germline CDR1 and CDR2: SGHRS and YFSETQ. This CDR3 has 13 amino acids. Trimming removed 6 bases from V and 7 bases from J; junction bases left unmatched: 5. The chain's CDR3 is CASTRDRENEQFF. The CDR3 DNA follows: TGCGCCAGCACCAGGGACAGGGAGAATGAGCAGTTCTTC.

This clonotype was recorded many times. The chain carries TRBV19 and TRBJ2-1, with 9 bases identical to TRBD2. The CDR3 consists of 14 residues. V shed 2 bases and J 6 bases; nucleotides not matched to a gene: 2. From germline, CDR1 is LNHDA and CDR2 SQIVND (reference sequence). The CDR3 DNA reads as TGTGCCAGTAGTATACTAGCGGGACTCAATGAGCAGTTCTTC. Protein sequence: CASSILAGLNEQFF.

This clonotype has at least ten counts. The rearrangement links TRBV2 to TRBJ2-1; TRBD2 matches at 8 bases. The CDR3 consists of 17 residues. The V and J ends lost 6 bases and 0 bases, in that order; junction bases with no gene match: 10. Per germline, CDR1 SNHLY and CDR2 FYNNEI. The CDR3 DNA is TGTGCCAGCAGCGATTTTAGCGGGACCAGCTCCTACAATGAGCAGTTCTTC. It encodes CASSDFSGTSSYNEQFF.

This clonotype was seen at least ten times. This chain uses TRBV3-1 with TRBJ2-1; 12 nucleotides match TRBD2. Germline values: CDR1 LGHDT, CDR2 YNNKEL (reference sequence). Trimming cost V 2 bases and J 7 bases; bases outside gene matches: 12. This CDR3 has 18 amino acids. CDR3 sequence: CASSQTLTSGRSGNEQFF. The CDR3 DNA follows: TGTGCCAGCAGCCAAACCCTTACTAGCGGGAGGTCGGGGAATGAGCAGTTCTTC.

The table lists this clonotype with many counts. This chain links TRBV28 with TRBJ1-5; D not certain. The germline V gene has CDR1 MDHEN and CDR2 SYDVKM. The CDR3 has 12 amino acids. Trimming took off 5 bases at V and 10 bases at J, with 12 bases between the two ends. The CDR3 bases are TGTGCCAGCAGTATACCTACTCGACCCCAGCATTTT. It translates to CASSIPTRPQHF.